The T cell receptor beta chain under discussion was sequenced for a study of T-cell reconstitution after alpha-beta-depleted transplantation in children. Findings and limits, study-wide: In some patients, recipient T cells and intrathymic progenitors surviving conditioning explained high day-60 diversity. Several hundred graft clones that had expanded were reportedly the source of alpha-beta T cells about two months after transplant. Hyperexpanded clones declined; after one year, newly produced T cells mostly supplied diversity.

During its preparation, the TCRbeta library received unique molecular identifiers. TCRdb re-derived calls from the PCR reads in MiXCR, one entry per CDR3 protein. The sample records 400,000 to 550,000 distinct CDR3 sequences, about 11% being singletons. This clonotype appeared many times. Its antigen is not identified. The TCR originated in a child between 2 and 9 years old with inherited bone marrow failure, due to receive a stem cell transplant. The specimen was PBMCs, collected before TCRalphabeta/CD19-depleted stem cell transplant.

The CDR3 region is CASSLRWAGRTDTQYF. CDR3 sequence (DNA): TGCGCCAGCAGCCTGCGTTGGGCGGGACGCACAGATACGCAGTATTTT. The chain recombines TRBV4-3 with TRBJ2-3, with D tentatively TRBD2 (6 bases). CDR3 length: 16 residues. V lost 4 bases and J 1 base, leaving 15 bases between the germline ends. Germline V gene sequence: CDR1 LGHNA, CDR2 YSLEER.